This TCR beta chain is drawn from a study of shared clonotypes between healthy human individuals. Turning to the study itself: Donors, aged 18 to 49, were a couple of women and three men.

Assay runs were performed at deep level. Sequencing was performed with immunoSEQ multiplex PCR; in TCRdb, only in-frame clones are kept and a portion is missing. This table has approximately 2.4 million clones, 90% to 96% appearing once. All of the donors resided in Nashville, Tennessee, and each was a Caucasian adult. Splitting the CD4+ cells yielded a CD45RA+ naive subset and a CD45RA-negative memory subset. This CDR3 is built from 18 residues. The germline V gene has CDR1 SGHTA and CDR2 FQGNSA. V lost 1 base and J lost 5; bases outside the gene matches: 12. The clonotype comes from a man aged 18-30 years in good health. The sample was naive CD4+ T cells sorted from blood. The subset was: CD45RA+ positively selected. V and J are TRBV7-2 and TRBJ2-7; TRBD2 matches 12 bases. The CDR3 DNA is TGTGCCAGCAGCTTAGTACTAGCGGGAGGAGGAGGTGGTAACGAGCAGTACTTC. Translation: CASSLVLAGGGGGNEQYF.